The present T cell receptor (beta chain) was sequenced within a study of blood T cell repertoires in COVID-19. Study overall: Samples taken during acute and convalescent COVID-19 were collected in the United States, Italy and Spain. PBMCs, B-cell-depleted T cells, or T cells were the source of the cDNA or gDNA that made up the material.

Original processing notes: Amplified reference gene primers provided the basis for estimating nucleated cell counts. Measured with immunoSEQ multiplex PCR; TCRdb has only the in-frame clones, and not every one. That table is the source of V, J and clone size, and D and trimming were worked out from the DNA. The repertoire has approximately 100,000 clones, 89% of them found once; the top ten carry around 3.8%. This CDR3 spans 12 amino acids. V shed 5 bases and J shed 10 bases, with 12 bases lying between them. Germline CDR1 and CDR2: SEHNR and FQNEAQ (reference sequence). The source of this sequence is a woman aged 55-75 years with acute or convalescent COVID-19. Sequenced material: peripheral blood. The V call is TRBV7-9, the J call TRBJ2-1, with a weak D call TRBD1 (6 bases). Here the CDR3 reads CASSRTGNEQFF. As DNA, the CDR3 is TGTGCCAGCAGCCGAACAGGGAACGAGCAGTTCTTC.